This T cell receptor (beta chain) was profiled in a study of tumor-infiltrating lymphocytes in primary liver carcinoma. Germline DNA was also extracted, with blood RNA taken from unsorted whole blood. Preoperatively, peripheral blood was drawn, approximately 4.4 milliliters in total. Synthesis of TCR beta cDNA was carried out from about 0.55 ug total RNA with a constant-region primer. Each TCR beta library was derived from three nested multiplex PCR rounds that employed slightly modified ARM-PCR. With TRBV1-TRBV30 forward primers and a C-beta reverse primer, the first two PCR rounds were run for 10 cycles each. A single record per CDR3 protein comes from TCRdb applying MiXCR to the multiplex PCR reads. The sample carries about 300,000 distinct CDR3 sequences, about 60% recorded once. This clonotype occurred a few times. Germline assignment: CDR1 KGHDR and CDR2 SFDVKD. The V gene end was trimmed by 7 bases and the J gene end by 5 bases; junction bases not matched to a gene: 7. The CDR3 is 14 amino acids.

The V and J genes are TRBV24-1 and TRBJ2-1, with 7 bases matching TRBD2. The receptor comes from a middle-aged man with primary liver carcinoma and hepatitis B virus infection. The source material was peripheral blood. The CDR3 DNA sequence: TGTGCCACCAGGTCTAGCGGTCAACACAATGAGCAGTTCTTC. Protein: CATRSSGQHNEQFF.